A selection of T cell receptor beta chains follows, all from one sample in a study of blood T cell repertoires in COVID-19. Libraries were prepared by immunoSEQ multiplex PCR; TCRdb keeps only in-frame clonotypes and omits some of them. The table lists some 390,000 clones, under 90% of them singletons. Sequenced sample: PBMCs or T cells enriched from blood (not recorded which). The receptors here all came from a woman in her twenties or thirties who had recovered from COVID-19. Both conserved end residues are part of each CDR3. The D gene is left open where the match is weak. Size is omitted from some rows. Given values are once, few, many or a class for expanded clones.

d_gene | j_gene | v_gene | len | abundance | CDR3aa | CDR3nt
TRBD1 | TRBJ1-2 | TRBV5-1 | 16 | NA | CASSPTPRDRERGYTF | TGCGCCAGCAGCCCGACTCCCCGGGACAGGGAACGCGGCTACACCTTC
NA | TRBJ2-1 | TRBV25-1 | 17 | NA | CASSEQGHLTRYNEQFF | TGTGCCAGCAGTGAACAGGGCCACCTTACCAGGTACAATGAGCAGTTCTTC
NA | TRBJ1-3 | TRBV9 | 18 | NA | CASSVPSGGGMSGNTIYF | TGTGCCAGCAGCGTCCCTTCGGGGGGGGGAATGTCTGGAAACACCATATATTTT
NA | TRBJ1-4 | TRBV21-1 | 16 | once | CASSPEWTGLNEKLFF | TGTGCCAGCAGCCCAGAATGGACAGGGCTGAATGAAAAACTGTTTTTT
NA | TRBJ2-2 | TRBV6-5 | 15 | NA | CASSYDGSNTGELFF | TGTGCCAGCAGTTACGACGGGAGTAACACCGGGGAGCTGTTTTTT
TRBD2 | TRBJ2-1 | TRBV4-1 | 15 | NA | CASSQPIAGVNEQFF | TGCGCCAGCAGCCAACCGATAGCGGGAGTCAATGAGCAGTTCTTC
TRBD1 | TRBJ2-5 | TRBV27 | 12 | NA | CASSTGGETQYF | TGTGCCAGCAGTACAGGGGGAGAGACCCAGTACTTC
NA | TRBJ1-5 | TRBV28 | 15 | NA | CASSFPADSHQPQHF | TGTGCCAGCAGTTTCCCCGCCGACAGCCATCAGCCCCAGCATTTT
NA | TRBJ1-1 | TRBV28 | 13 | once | CASSLLGAAEAFF | TGTGCCAGCAGTTTGTTGGGGGCGGCGGAAGCTTTCTTT
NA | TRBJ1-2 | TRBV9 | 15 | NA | CASSVDVADHYGYTF | TGTGCCAGCAGCGTAGACGTAGCAGATCACTATGGCTACACCTTC
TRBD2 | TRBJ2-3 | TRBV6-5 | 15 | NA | CASSTPSGSRDTQYF | TGTGCCAGCAGTACCCCTAGCGGGAGTAGAGATACGCAGTATTTT
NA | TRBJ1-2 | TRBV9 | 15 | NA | CASSTRDSSFYGYTF | TGTGCCAGCAGCACCCGGGACTCTAGCTTCTATGGCTACACCTTC
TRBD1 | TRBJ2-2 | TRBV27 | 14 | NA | CASSRGQGAGELFF | TGTGCCAGCAGCCGGGGACAGGGGGCCGGGGAGCTGTTTTTT
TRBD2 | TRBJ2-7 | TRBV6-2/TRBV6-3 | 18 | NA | CASSYSRLAGPTFHEQYF | TGTGCCAGCAGTTACTCCCGACTAGCGGGACCTACGTTCCACGAGCAGTACTTC
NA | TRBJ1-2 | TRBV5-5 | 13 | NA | CASSFDKAYGYTF | TGTGCCAGCAGCTTCGACAAAGCTTATGGCTACACCTTC
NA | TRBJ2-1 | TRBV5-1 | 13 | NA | CASSLPETSFQFF | TGCGCCAGCAGCTTGCCGGAGACTAGTTTCCAGTTCTTC
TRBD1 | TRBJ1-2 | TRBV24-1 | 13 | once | CATSKQGDYGYTF | TGTGCCACCAGTAAACAGGGGGACTATGGCTACACCTTC
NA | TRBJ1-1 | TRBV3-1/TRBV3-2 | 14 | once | CASSQAFGFTEAFF | TGTGCCAGCAGCCAAGCTTTCGGTTTCACTGAAGCTTTCTTT
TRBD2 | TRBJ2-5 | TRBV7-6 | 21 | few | CASSARIGLAGPPNHQETQYF | TGTGCCAGCAGCGCTCGGATCGGGCTAGCGGGTCCACCAAACCACCAAGAGACCCAGTACTTC
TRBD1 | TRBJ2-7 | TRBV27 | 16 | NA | CASSAKSTGWIHEQYF | TGTGCCAGCAGTGCAAAATCGACAGGGTGGATCCACGAGCAGTACTTC
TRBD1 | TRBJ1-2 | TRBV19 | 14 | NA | CASSRAGQDYGYTF | TGTGCCAGTAGTCGAGCGGGACAGGACTATGGCTACACCTTC
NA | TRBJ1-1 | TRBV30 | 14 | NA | CAWSVGGMNTEAFF | TGTGCCTGGAGTGTGGGGGGGATGAACACTGAAGCTTTCTTT
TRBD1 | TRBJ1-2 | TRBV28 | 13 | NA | CASTRDRYYGYTF | TGTGCCAGCACCCGGGACAGGTACTATGGCTACACCTTC
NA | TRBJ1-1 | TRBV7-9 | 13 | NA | CASSLGANTEAFF | TGTGCCAGCAGCTTAGGGGCTAACACTGAAGCTTTCTTT